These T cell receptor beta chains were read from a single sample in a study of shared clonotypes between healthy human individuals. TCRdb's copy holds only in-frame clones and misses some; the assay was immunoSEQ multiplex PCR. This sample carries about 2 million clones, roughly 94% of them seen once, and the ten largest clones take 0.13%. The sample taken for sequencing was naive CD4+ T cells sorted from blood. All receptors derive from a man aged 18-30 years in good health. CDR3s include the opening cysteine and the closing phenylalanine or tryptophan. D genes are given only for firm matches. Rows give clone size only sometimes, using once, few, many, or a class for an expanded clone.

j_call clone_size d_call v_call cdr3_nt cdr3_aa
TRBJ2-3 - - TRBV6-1 TGTGCCAGCAGTGAACTCGAGGTTTGGGGTGAGACAGATACGCAGTATTTT CASSELEVWGETDTQYF
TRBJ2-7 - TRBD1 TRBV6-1 TGTGCCAGCAGTGAACCCCGGGACAGCATCTACGAGCAGTACTTC CASSEPRDSIYEQYF
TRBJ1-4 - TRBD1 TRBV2 TGTGCCAGCAGTGACGACGGACAGGTTGGATCTTTGAAACCGGAAAAACTGTTTTTT CASSDDGQVGSLKPEKLFF
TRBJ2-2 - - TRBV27 TGTGCCAGCAGTCAACTAGCGAACACCGGGGAGCTGTTTTTT CASSQLANTGELFF
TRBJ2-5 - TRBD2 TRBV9 TGTGCCAGCAGCGTAGGAAGCGGGAGGAAGGAGGAGACCCAGTACTTC CASSVGSGRKEETQYF
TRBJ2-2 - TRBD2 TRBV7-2 TGTGCCAGCAGCTTAAGTAATCCCCTAGCGGGAGCCGGGGAGCTGTTTTTT CASSLSNPLAGAGELFF
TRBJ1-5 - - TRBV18 TGTGCCAGCTCACCACTGGCGAGGGATCAGCCCCAGCATTTT CASSPLARDQPQHF
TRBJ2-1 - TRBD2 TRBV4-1 TGCGCCAGCAGCCTGGGGAGGGACAGCCCGACTAGCGGGCCTAACAATGAGCAGTTCTTC CASSLGRDSPTSGPNNEQFF
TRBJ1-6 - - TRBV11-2 TGTGCCAGCAGCTTAGAAAATTCACCCCTCCACTTT CASSLENSPLHF
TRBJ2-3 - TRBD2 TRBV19 TGTGCCAGTAGTACCGGACTAGCCCGTGGGGATACGCAGTATTTT CASSTGLARGDTQYF
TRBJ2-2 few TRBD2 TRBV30 TGTGCCTGGATCCCTGGGGGGACTAGTGGCACCGGGGAGCTGTTTTTT CAWIPGGTSGTGELFF